This entry is about one T cell receptor beta chain. This clone appeared a single time. Its antigen is still unknown. One base away there is no much larger clone; base qualities are not given. This sample stems from a study of shared clonotypes between healthy human individuals (dated by TCRdb to 2020 to 2021). Concerning the study at large: A few men and two women, aged 18 to 49 years, made up the cohort. Each donor's leukapheresis produced roughly between roughly 0.85 and 9.5 billion PBMCs. Different laboratories and diverse techniques were used to prepare libraries and sequence TCR repertoires, to increase sequencing depth and limit assay-specific biases. Per donor, three plates each were used for CD4 naive and CD4 memory, two for CD8 naive, and one for CD8 memory. Blood TCR repertoires of a handful of healthy adults were deeply sequenced to estimate repertoire size and the extent of clonotype sharing between individuals.

Using the deep immunoSEQ assay, multiplex PCR amplified TCR CDR3 regions from genomic DNA. Extracted genomic DNA from each cell subset was spread evenly across all wells of several immunoSEQ 96-well plates, with each plate serving as a replicate. Each replicate PCR for sorted subsets received 200 ng genomic DNA, equal to about 30,000 T cell genomes. Purified libraries were measured with a Qubit 3.0 fluorometer, size-checked on a Bioanalyzer 2100, and measured again with the KAPA Library Quantification kit. Each immunoSEQ 96-well plate was sequenced on its own single-read 150-cycle Illumina NextSeq 550 flow cell. As for the authors' bioinformatics: Because the immunoSEQ output included only junctional sequences and no quality scores, the filtering could not be the same as the filtering used for full-length reads. Sequences were annotated with PyIR, a Python wrapper for IgBLAST v1.9, using IMGT germline references to assign V/J genes and CDR3. Reads with weak V/J assignments (E-value above 1e-6), missing CDR3, stop codons, out-of-frame junctions, or ambiguous translated residues were removed. A V3J clonotype was defined by an identical inferred V gene, J gene, and CDR3 amino acid sequence. The percentage overlap between two repertoires was calculated by dividing the number of shared unique clonotypes by the size of the smaller repertoire. Repertoire richness was assessed with RTK rarefaction, the Chao1 estimator, and Recon v2.1 estimates of unobserved clonotypes. Generation probabilities for all TCRbeta clonotypes obtained by the gDNA method from a handful of donors were computed using OLGA. Sourced from immuneACCESS, this table was stored by TCRdb with only in-frame sequences that have V and J called. A share of the clones is absent; for the studies checked, an unresolved V gene accounts for under half, and the remainder has no known explanation. V, J and clone size reflect that table, while D and trimming were determined from the DNA. The sample table lists 2 million to 3 million clones, around 94% of them with a count of one. The ten largest clones represent about 0.13% of the sample.

Donors were healthy HIV-negative adults with no recently reported acute infections or vaccinations. Every donor was a Caucasian adult residing in Nashville, Tennessee, USA. CD4+ T cells were enriched by magnetic negative selection; naive cells were then positively selected on CD45RA, and the negative fraction formed the memory subset. Blood was obtained by leukapheresis, after which PBMCs were separated by Ficoll-Histopaque density gradient centrifugation and cryopreserved in liquid nitrogen vapor phase. Analytical flow cytometry was used to check the purity and quantity of each magnetically sorted T cell population. Genomic DNA was isolated from each sorted fraction and quantified by UV absorbance on a Nanodrop 2000c. Results the study describes overall, beyond this receptor: When four donors were compared, the shared fraction of clonotypes was about 5% for naive CD4, around 4% for naive CD8, about 2.5% for memory CD4, and 0.4% for memory CD8. Larger estimated clonotype richness was generally found for naive subsets than for memory subsets. Sampling was restricted to blood, and TCR repertoires in tissues likely differ from the TCR repertoires found in blood. Compared with non-shared clonotypes, clonotypes shared by all four sorted-subset donors had higher generation probabilities. Pairwise subsampling led to the expectation that sequencing depth would affect the degree of clonotype sharing among donors. The small number of donors limited the genetic and exposure-history diversity represented. Even with the large sequencing depth, rarefaction of the sorted-subset datasets indicated that sequencing was incomplete.

From the cysteine through the phenylalanine, the CDR3 covers 16 amino acids. Only the CDR3 DNA is retained, 48 bases long and in frame from the first base. V gives up 4 bases and J gives up 4 bases, and the segment between their germline ends measures 17 bases. The germline V gene supplies CDR1 SGHDT and CDR2 YYEEEE. The rearranged chain carries TRBV5-6 and TRBJ1-4, with the D gene too uncertain to name. This TCR came from a man between 18 and 29 years old in good health. The sequenced sample was naive CD4+ T cells sorted from blood. This specimen's cell subset or site label, interpreted: CD45RA+ positively selected. The sequence in DNA is TGTGCCAGCAGCCTCGGAGCGTCAGGACTTAATGAAAAACTGTTTTTT. This yields the protein CASSLGASGLNEKLFF.